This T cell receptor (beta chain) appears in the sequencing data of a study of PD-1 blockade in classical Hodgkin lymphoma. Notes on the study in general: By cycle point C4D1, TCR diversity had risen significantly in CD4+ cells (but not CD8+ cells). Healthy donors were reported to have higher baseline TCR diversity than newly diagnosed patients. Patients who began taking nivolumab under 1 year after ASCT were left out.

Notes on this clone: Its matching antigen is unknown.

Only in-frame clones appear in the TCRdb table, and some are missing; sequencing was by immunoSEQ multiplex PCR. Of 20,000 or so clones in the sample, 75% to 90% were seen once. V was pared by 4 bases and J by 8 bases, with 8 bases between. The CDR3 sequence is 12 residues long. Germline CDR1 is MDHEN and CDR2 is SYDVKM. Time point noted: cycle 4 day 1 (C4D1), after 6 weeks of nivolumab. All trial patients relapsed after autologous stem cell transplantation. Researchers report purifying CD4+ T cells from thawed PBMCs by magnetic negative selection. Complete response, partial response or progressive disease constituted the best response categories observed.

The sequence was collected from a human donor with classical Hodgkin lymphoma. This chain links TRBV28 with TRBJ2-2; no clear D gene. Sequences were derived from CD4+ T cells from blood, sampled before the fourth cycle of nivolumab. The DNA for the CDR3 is TGTGCCAGCAGTTCCCTAACTGGGGAGCTGTTTTTT. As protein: CASSSLTGELFF.